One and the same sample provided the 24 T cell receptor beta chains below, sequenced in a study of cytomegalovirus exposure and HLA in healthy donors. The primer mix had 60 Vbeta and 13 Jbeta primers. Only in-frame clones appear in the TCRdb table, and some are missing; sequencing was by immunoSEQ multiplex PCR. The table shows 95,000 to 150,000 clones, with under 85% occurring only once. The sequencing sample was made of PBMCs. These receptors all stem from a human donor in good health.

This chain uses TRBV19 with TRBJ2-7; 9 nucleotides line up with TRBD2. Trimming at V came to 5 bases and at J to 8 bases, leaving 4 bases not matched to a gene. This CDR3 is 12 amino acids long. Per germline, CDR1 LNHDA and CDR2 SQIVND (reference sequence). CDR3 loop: CASSFLAGQQYF. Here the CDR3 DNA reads TGTGCCAGTAGTTTTCTAGCGGGACAGCAGTACTTC.

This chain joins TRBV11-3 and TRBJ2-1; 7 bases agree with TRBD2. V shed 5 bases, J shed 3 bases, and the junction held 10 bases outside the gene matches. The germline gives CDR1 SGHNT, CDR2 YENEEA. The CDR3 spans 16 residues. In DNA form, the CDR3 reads TGTGCCAGCAGCCACACCCCTAGCGGAGGCTACAATGAGCAGTTCTTC. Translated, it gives CASSHTPSGGYNEQFF.

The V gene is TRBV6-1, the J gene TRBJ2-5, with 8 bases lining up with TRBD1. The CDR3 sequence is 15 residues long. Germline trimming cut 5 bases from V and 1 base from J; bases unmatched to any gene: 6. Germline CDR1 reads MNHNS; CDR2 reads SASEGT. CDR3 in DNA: TGTGCCAGCAGTATCCGAACAGGGGGCCAAGAGACCCAGTACTTC. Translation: CASSIRTGGQETQYF.

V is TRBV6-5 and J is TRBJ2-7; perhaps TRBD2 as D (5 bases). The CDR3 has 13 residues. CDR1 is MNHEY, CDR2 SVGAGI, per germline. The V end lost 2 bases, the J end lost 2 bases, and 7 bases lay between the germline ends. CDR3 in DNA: TGTGCCAGCAGTTACGGGAGAGCCTACGAGCAGTACTTC. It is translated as CASSYGRAYEQYF.

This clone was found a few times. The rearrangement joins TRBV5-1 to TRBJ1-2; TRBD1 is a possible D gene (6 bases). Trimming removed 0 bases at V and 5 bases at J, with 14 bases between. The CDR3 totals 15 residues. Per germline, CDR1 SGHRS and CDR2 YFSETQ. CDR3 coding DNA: TGCGCCAGCAGCTTGGATAGGACAGCTAGTTATGGCTACACCTTC. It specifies CASSLDRTASYGYTF.

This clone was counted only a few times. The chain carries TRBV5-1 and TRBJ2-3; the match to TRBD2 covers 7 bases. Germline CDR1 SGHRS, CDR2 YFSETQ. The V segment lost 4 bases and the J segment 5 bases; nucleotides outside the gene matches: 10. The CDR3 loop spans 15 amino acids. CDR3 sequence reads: CASSRSAGKGDTQYF. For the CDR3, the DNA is TGCGCCAGCAGCAGGTCAGCGGGAAAGGGAGATACGCAGTATTTT.

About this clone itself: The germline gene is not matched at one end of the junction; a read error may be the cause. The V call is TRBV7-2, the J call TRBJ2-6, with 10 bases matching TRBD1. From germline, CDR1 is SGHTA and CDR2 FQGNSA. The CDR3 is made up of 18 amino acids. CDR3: CASRARDRGYSGANGLTF. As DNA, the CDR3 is TGTGCCAGCAGGGCAAGGGACAGGGGATATTCTGGGGCCAACGGCCTGACTTTC. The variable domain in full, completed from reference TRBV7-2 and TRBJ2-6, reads GAGVSQSPSNKVTEKGKDVELRCDPISGHTALYWYRQSLGQGLEFLIYFQGNSAPDKSGLPSDRFSAERTGGSVSTLTIQRTQQEDSAVYLCASRARDRGYSGANGLTFGAGSRLTVL.

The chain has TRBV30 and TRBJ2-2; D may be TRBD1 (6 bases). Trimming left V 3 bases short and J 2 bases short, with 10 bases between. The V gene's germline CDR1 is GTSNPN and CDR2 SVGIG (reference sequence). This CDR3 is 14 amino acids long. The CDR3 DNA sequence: TGTGCCTGGAGGGGGACACCCAACACCGGGGAGCTGTTTTTT. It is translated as CAWRGTPNTGELFF.

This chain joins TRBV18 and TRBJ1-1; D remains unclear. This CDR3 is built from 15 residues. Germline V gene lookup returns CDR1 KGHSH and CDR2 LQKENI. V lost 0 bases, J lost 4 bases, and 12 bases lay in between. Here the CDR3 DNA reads TGTGCCAGCTCACCACCGCGGGGTTTGGGCACTGAAGCTTTCTTT. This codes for CASSPPRGLGTEAFF. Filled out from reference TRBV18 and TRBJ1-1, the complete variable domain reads NAGVMQNPRHLVRRRGQEARLRCSPMKGHSHVYWYRQLPEEGLKFMVYLQKENIIDESGMPKERFSAEFPKEGPSILRIQQVVRGDSAAYFCASSPPRGLGTEAFFGQGTRLTVV.

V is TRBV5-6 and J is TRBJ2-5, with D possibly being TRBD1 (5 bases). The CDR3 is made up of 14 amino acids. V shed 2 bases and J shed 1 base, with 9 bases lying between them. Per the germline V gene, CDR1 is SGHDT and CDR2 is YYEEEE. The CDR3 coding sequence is TGTGCCAGCAGCTTAAGGGGCCTCCAAGAGACCCAGTACTTC. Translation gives CASSLRGLQETQYF.

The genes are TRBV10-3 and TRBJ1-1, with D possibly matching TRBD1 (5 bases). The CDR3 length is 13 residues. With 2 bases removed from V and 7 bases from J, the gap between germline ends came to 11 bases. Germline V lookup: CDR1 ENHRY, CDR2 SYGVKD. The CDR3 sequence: CAISEGAVGEAFF. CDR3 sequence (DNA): TGTGCCATCAGTGAGGGGGCTGTGGGTGAAGCTTTCTTT.

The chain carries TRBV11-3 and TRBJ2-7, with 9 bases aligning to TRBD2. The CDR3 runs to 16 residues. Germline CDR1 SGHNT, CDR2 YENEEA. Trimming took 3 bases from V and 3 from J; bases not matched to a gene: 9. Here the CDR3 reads CASSFIGSGSIYEQYF. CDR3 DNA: TGTGCCAGCAGCTTTATTGGTAGCGGGAGTATCTACGAGCAGTACTTC.

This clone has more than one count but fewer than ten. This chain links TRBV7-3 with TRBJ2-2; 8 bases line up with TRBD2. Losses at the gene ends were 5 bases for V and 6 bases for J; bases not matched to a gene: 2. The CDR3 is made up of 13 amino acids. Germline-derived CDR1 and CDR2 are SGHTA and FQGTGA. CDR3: CASSQAGAGELFF. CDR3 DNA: TGTGCCAGCAGCCAAGCGGGAGCCGGGGAGCTGTTTTTT.

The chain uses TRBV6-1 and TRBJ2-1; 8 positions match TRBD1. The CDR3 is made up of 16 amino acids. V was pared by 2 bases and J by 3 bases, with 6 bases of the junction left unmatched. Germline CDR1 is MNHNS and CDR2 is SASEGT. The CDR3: CASSEYVTGGYNEQFF. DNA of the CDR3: TGTGCCAGCAGTGAATATGTAACAGGGGGCTACAATGAGCAGTTCTTC.

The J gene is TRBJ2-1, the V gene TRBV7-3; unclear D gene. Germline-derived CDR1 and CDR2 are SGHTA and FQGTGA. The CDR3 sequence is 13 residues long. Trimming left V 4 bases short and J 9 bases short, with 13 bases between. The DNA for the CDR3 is TGTGCCAGCAGCTATGGAGCAGACGTTGAGCAGTTCTTC. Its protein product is CASSYGADVEQFF.

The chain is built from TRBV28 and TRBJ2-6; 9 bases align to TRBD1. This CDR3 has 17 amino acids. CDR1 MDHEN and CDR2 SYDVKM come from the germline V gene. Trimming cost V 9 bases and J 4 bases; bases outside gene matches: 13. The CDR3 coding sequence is TGTGCCAGTATCGACCTTACAGGGGGCGCGGGGGCCAACGTCCTGACTTTC. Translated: CASIDLTGGAGANVLTF.

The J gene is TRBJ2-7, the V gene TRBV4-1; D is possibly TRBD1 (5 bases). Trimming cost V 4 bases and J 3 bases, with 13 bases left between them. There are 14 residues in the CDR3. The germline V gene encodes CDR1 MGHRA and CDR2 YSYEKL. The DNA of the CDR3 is TGCGCCAGCAGCCTTCAGGGTGGGGTCTACGAGCAGTACTTC. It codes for CASSLQGGVYEQYF.

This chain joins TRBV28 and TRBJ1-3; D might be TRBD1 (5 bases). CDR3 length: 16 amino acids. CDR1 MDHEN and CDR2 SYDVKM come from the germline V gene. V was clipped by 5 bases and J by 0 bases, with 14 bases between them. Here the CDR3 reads CASSPHRRSSGNTIYF. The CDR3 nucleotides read TGTGCCAGCAGTCCACACAGGCGCAGCTCTGGAAACACCATATATTTT.

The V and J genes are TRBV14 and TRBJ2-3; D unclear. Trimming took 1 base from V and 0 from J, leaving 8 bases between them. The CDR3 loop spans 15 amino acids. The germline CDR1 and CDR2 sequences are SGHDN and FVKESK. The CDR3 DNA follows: TGTGCCAGCAGCCAAGGAGGTAGTAGCACAGATACGCAGTATTTT. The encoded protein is CASSQGGSSTDTQYF.

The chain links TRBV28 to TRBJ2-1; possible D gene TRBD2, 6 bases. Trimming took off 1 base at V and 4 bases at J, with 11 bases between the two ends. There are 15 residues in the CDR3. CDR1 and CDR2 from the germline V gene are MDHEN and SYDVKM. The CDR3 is CASSLSGGMYNEQFF. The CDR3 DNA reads TGTGCCAGCAGTTTATCGGGCGGGATGTACAATGAGCAGTTCTTC.

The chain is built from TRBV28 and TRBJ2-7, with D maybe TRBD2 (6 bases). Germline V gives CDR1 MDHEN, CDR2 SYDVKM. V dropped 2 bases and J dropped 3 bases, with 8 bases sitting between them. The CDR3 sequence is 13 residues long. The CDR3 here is CASSLGGDYEQYF. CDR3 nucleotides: TGTGCCAGCAGTTTAGGAGGGGACTACGAGCAGTACTTC.

The CDR3 is CASSHTPKGLDGYTF. The CDR3 bases are TGCGCCAGCAGTCACACCCCGAAGGGGCTGGATGGCTACACCTTC. V and J are TRBV5-1 and TRBJ1-2, with D maybe TRBD1 (5 bases). Germline-derived CDR1 and CDR2 are SGHRS and YFSETQ. V was trimmed by 5 bases and J by 6 bases, leaving 20 bases between them. The CDR3 is made up of 15 amino acids.

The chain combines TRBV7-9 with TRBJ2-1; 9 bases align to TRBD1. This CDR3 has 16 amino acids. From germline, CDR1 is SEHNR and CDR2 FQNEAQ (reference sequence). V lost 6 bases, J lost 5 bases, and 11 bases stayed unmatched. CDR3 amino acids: CASRPRTGEYNNEQFF. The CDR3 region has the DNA TGTGCCAGCAGACCCCGGACAGGGGAATACAACAATGAGCAGTTCTTC.

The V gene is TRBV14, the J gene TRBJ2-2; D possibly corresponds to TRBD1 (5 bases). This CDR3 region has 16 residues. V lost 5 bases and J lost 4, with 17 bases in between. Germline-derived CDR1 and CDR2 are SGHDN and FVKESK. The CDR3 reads CASSKGHRTITGELFF. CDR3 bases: TGTGCCAGCAGCAAGGGGCACCGGACCATCACCGGGGAGCTGTTTTTT.